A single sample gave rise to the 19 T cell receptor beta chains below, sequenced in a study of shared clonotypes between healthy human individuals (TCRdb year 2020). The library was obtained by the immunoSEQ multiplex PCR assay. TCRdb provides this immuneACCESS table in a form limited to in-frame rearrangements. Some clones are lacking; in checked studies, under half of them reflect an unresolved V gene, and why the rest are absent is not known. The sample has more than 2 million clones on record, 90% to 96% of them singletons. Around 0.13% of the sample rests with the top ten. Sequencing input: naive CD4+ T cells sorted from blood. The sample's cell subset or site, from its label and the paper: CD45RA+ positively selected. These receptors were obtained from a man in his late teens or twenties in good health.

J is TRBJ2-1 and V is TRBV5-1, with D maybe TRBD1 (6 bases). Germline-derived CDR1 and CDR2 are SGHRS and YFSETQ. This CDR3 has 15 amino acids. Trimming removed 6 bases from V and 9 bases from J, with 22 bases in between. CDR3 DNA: TGCGCCAGCAAATTGGGGACATCGGTACGAACTGAGCAGTTCTTC. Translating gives CASKLGTSVRTEQFF.

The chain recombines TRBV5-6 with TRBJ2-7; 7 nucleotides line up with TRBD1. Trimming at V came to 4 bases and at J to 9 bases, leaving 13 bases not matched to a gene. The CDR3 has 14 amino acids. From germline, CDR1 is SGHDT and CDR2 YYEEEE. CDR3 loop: CASSIRDRDHWQYF. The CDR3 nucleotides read TGTGCCAGCAGCATAAGAGACAGGGACCATTGGCAGTACTTC.

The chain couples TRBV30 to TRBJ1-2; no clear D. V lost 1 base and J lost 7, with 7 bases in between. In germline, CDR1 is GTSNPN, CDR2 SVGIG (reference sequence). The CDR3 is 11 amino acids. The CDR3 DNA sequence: TGTGCCTGGAGTGGGCGTGTTGGCTACACCTTC. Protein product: CAWSGRVGYTF.

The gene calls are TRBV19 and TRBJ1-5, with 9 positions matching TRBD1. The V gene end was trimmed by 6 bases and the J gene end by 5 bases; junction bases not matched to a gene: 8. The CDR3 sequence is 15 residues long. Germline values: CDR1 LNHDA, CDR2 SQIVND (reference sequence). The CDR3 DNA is TGTGCCAGTAGCGACCGGGACAGGGCTTATCAGCCCCAGCATTTT. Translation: CASSDRDRAYQPQHF.

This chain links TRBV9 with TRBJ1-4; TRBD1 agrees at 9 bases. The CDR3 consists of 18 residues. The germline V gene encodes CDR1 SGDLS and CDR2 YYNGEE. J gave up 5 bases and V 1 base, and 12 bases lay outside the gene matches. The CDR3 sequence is CASSVIPIRQGGNEKLFF. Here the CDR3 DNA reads TGTGCCAGCAGCGTAATTCCGATTCGACAGGGGGGGAATGAAAAACTGTTTTTT.

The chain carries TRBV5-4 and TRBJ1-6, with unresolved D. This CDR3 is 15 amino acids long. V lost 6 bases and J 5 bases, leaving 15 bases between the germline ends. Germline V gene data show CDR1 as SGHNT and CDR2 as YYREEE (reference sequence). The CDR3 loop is CASTLGPVNNSPLHF. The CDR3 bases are TGTGCCAGCACTTTAGGGCCGGTCAATAATTCACCCCTCCACTTT.

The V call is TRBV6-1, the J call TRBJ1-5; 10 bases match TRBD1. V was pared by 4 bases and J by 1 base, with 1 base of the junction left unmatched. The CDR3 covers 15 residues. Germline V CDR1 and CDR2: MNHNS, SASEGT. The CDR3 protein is CASSGQGASNQPQHF. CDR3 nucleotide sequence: TGTGCCAGCAGTGGACAGGGGGCCAGCAATCAGCCCCAGCATTTT.

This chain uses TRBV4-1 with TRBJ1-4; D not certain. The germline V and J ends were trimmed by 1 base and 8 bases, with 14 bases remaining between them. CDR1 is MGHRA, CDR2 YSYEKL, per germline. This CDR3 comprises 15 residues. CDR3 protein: CASSQAYLGREKLFF. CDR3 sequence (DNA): TGCGCCAGCAGCCAAGCTTACCTGGGTCGGGAAAAACTGTTTTTT.

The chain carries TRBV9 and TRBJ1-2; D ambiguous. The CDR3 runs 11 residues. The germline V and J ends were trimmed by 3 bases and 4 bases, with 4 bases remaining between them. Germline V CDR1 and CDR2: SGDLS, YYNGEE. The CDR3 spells CASSGIYGYTF. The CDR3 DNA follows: TGTGCCAGCAGCGGCATCTATGGCTACACCTTC.

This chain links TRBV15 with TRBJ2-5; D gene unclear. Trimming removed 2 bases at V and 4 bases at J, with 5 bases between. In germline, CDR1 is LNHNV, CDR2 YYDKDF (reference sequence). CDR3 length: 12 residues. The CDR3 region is CATSRIRETQYF. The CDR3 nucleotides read TGTGCCACCAGCAGAATTCGAGAGACCCAGTACTTC.

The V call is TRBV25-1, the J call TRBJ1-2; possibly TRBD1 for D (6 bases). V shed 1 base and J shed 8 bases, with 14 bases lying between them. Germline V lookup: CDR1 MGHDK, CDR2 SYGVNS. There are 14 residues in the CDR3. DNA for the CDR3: TGTGCCAGCAGTGAATCCCTCAGGGGAGAGGGCTACACCTTC. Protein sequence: CASSESLRGEGYTF.

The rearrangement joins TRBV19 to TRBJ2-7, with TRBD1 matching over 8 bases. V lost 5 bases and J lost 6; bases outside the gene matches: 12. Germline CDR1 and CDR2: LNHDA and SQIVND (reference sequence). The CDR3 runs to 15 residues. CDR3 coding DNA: TGTGCCAGTAGTCGGGCTAGACAGGGGACCGGCGAGCAGTACTTC. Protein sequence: CASSRARQGTGEQYF. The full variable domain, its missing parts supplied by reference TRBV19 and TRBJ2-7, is DGGITQSPKYLFRKEGQNVTLSCEQNLNHDAMYWYRQDPGQGLRLIYYSQIVNDFQKGDIAEGYSVSREKKESFPLTVTSAQKNPTAFYLCASSRARQGTGEQYFGPGTRLTVT.

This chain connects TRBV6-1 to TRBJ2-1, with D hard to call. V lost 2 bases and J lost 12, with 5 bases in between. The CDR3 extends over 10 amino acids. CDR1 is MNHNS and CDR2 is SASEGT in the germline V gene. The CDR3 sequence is CASSESGQFF. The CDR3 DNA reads TGTGCCAGCAGTGAATCAGGGCAGTTCTTC.

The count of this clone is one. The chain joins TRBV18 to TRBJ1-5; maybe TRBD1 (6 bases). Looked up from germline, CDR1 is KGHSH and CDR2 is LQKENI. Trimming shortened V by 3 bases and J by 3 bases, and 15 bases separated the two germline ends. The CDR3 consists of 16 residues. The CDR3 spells CASSPLPTGPNQPQHF. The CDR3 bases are TGTGCCAGCTCACCCCTCCCGACAGGTCCCAATCAGCCCCAGCATTTT.

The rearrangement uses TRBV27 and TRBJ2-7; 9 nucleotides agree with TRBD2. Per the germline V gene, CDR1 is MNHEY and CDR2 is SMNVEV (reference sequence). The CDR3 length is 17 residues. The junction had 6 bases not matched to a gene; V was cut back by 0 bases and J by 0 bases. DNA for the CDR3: TGTGCCAGCAGTTTATCGAGGGCGGGAGGGAGCTCCTACGAGCAGTACTTC. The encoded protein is CASSLSRAGGSSYEQYF.

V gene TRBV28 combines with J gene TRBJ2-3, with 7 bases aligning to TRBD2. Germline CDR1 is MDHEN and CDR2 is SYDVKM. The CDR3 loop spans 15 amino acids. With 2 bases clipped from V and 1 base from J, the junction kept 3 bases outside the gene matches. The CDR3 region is CASSLIGGGTDTQYF. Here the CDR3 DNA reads TGTGCCAGCAGTTTAATTGGGGGGGGCACAGATACGCAGTATTTT.

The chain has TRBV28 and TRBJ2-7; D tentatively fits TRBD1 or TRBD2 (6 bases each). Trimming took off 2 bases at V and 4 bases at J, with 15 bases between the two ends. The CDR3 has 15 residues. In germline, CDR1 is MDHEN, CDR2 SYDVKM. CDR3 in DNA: TGTGCCAGCAGTTTACTCATGGGGGGCCCATACGAGCAGTACTTC. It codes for CASSLLMGGPYEQYF.

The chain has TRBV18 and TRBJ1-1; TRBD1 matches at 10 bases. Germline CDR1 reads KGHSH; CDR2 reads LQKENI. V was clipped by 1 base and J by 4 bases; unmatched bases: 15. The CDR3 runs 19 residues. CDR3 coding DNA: TGTGCCAGCTCACCACTATCGACGGGACAGGGGTTTAGTGGCACTGAAGCTTTCTTT. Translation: CASSPLSTGQGFSGTEAFF. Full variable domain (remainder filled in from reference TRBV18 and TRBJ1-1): NAGVMQNPRHLVRRRGQEARLRCSPMKGHSHVYWYRQLPEEGLKFMVYLQKENIIDESGMPKERFSAEFPKEGPSILRIQQVVRGDSAAYFCASSPLSTGQGFSGTEAFFGQGTRLTVV.

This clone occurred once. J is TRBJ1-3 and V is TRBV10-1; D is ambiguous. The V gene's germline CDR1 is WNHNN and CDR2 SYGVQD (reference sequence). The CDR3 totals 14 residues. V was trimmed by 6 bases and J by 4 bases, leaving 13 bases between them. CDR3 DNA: TGCGCCAGCAGCGGGAGTACTGAAGGAAACACCATATATTTT. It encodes CASSGSTEGNTIYF.